One sample yielded the 20 T cell receptor beta chains listed below, sequenced in a study of blood T cell repertoires in COVID-19. Repertoires were generated with immunoSEQ multiplex PCR, while TCRdb's copy carries only in-frame clones and drops some. The repertoire consists of 300,000 to 350,000 clones, with 88% occurring once and the leading ten covering approximately 7.4%. Sequenced: peripheral blood. These receptors were obtained from a woman between 70 and 85 years old with COVID-19, enrolled during active disease.

The chain combines TRBV29-1 with TRBJ2-3; no clear D gene. The CDR3 totals 14 residues. Trimming cost V 3 bases and J 0 bases, with 10 bases left between them. Germline V gene data show CDR1 as SQVTM and CDR2 as ANQGSEA. This CDR3 is CSVDGGLSTDTQYF. CDR3 in DNA: TGCAGCGTTGATGGCGGCCTTAGCACAGATACGCAGTATTTT.

The chain recombines TRBV29-1 with TRBJ2-1; no reliable D call. The V gene's germline CDR1 is SQVTM and CDR2 ANQGSEA. The CDR3 length is 13 residues. The V end was cut by 6 bases, the J end by 0 bases, with 9 bases between. Here the CDR3 reads CSVPGSSYNEQFF. The CDR3 DNA reads TGCAGCGTGCCGGGTAGCTCCTACAATGAGCAGTTCTTC.

This clone was found once. This chain links TRBV5-1 with TRBJ2-7; 7 bases are a match to TRBD1. The CDR3 is 14 residues long. The J segment lost 2 bases and the V segment lost 6 bases, leaving 8 bases of the junction unmatched. Germline lookup yields CDR1 SGHRS and CDR2 YFSETQ. The DNA for the CDR3 is TGCGCCAGCACCAGGGACAGCCTAACCTACGAGCAGTACTTC. Translated, it gives CASTRDSLTYEQYF.

The chain has TRBV24-1 and TRBJ2-3; 7 nucleotides match TRBD1. From germline, CDR1 is KGHDR and CDR2 SFDVKD. The CDR3 runs to 15 residues. V was pared by 3 bases and J by 4 bases, with 6 bases of the junction left unmatched. CDR3 DNA: TGTGCCACCAGTGATATTAACAGGGGAGCAGATACGCAGTATTTT. It yields the protein CATSDINRGADTQYF.

The CDR3 DNA sequence: TGTGCCAGCAGTTACGGACAGGGGCACACCGGGGAGCTGTTTTTT. It yields the protein CASSYGQGHTGELFF. V is TRBV6-2 or TRBV6-3 and J is TRBJ2-2; TRBD1 matches at 9 bases. J lost 3 bases, V lost 2 bases, and 1 base had no gene match. CDR3 size: 15 residues. CDR1 MNHEY and CDR2 SVGEGT come from the germline V gene.

The table lists this clone with many counts. The same CDR3 is also encoded by other DNA sequences in this sample. The chain recombines TRBV2 with TRBJ1-6, with 7 bases that match TRBD1. This CDR3 region has 14 residues. The germline CDR1 and CDR2 sequences are SNHLY and FYNNEI. V shed 4 bases and J 7 bases; nucleotides not matched to a gene: 4. The CDR3 DNA follows: TGTGCCAGCAGTGGTCAGGGGGAGAATTCACCCCTCCACTTT. Encoded protein: CASSGQGENSPLHF.

The chain carries TRBV19 and TRBJ1-5; D remains ambiguous. Trimming cost V 3 bases and J 0 bases, with 12 bases left between them. CDR1 is LNHDA, CDR2 SQIVND, per germline (reference sequence). CDR3 length: 16 amino acids. The CDR3 coding sequence is TGTGCCAGTAGTATGAACGCTCAGTATAGCAATCAGCCCCAGCATTTT. This gives the protein CASSMNAQYSNQPQHF.

J is TRBJ1-2 and V is TRBV19; 11 positions match TRBD1. In germline, CDR1 is LNHDA, CDR2 SQIVND (reference sequence). The CDR3 consists of 14 residues. Trimming removed 5 bases from V and 4 bases from J; junction bases left unmatched: 3. Here the CDR3 reads CASSWTGGVYGYTF. The DNA for the CDR3 is TGTGCCAGTAGTTGGACAGGGGGCGTCTATGGCTACACCTTC.

This clone appeared a single time. The chain links TRBV5-1 to TRBJ2-7, with 9 bases identical to TRBD1. Germline-derived CDR1 and CDR2 are SGHRS and YFSETQ. This CDR3 region has 14 residues. Trimming removed 5 bases from V and 5 bases from J; junction bases left unmatched: 8. CDR3 nucleotide sequence: TGCGCCAGCAGTTGGGACAGGGCCGGGGACGAGCAGTACTTC. Translation: CASSWDRAGDEQYF.

This clone has a handful of counts. The chain uses TRBV27 and TRBJ1-2; a weak D match, TRBD1 (6 bases). Germline V CDR1 and CDR2: MNHEY, SMNVEV (reference sequence). V lost 7 bases to trimming and J lost 8 bases, with 14 bases between them. This CDR3 contains 12 residues. CDR3 nucleotide sequence: TGTGCCAGCACCGGACGGCAGGGGGGCTACACCTTC. This translates into CASTGRQGGYTF.

The chain recombines TRBV15 with TRBJ2-1; TRBD1 aligns across 8 bases. The CDR3 has 16 amino acids. V lost 1 base, J lost 2 bases, and 4 bases stayed unmatched. Germline CDR1 reads LNHNV; CDR2 reads YYDKDF (reference sequence). CDR3 loop: CATSRGGTGAYNEQFF. Written as DNA, the CDR3 is TGTGCCACCAGCAGAGGGGGGACAGGTGCCTACAATGAGCAGTTCTTC. The full variable domain, with the rest looked up from reference TRBV15 and TRBJ2-1, is DAMVIQNPRYQVTQFGKPVTLSCSQTLNHNVMYWYQQKSSQAPKLLFHYYDKDFNNEADTPDNFQSRRPNTSFCFLDIRSPGLGDTAMYLCATSRGGTGAYNEQFFGPGTRLTVL.

The chain joins TRBV4-1 to TRBJ2-2, with a tentative D call TRBD2 (5 bases). The CDR3 runs to 13 residues. Germline V CDR1 and CDR2: MGHRA, YSYEKL. Deletions cut 4 bases from V and 5 bases from J, with 8 bases between. The CDR3 nucleotides are TGCGCCAGCAGCCCCCGACTAACCGGGGAGCTGTTTTTT. Amino acids: CASSPRLTGELFF.

The V gene is TRBV7-9, the J gene TRBJ2-3; 9 bases align to TRBD1. The CDR3 totals 14 residues. Unmatched junction bases numbered 3, after V lost 5 bases and J lost 3 bases. CDR1 SEHNR and CDR2 FQNEAQ come from the germline V gene (reference sequence). The CDR3 sequence: CASSVGQGTDTQYF. The CDR3 DNA reads TGTGCCAGCAGCGTTGGACAGGGGACAGATACGCAGTATTTT.

This chain uses TRBV6-5 with TRBJ1-6, with D possibly being TRBD1 (6 bases). The CDR3 totals 16 residues. The V and J ends lost 4 bases and 10 bases respectively, with 20 bases between them. Germline V gene lookup returns CDR1 MNHEY and CDR2 SVGAGI. DNA for the CDR3: TGTGCCAGCAGTTCTAGCGGGGGGCTCCTAGGATCACCCCTCCACTTT. Its translation: CASSSSGGLLGSPLHF.

The V gene is TRBV19, the J gene TRBJ1-4; 8 bases are a match to TRBD1. The germline CDR1 and CDR2 sequences are LNHDA and SQIVND (reference sequence). With 5 bases clipped from V and 8 bases from J, the junction kept 7 bases outside the gene matches. The CDR3 has 14 residues. The CDR3 spells CASSAGQGKEKLFF. CDR3 in DNA: TGTGCCAGTAGTGCCGGACAGGGAAAGGAAAAACTGTTTTTT. Together with reference TRBV19 and TRBJ1-4, the CDR3 gives the full variable domain: DGGITQSPKYLFRKEGQNVTLSCEQNLNHDAMYWYRQDPGQGLRLIYYSQIVNDFQKGDIAEGYSVSREKKESFPLTVTSAQKNPTAFYLCASSAGQGKEKLFFGSGTQLSVL.

CDR3 coding DNA: TGTGCCAGCAGCCGCGGGGGGCCTTCCTACAATGAGCAGTTCTTC. Translated, it gives CASSRGGPSYNEQFF. The chain is built from TRBV7-2 and TRBJ2-1, with TRBD2 identical over 8 bases. There are 15 residues in the CDR3. Trimming took 5 bases from V and 1 from J; bases not matched to a gene: 4. Germline CDR1 and CDR2: SGHTA and FQGNSA.

This clone came up once. The chain joins TRBV12-3 or TRBV12-4 to TRBJ1-1, with D hard to call. V lost 3 bases and J 6 bases, leaving 11 bases between the germline ends. The CDR3 loop spans 13 amino acids. The CDR3: CASSFPPRAEAFF. The DNA for the CDR3 is TGTGCCAGCAGTTTTCCCCCCCGCGCTGAAGCTTTCTTT.

This clone was counted a single time. The rearrangement uses TRBV3-1 (or the pseudogene TRBV3-2) and TRBJ1-1; unclear D gene. The V gene lost 3 bases and the J gene lost 4 bases, with 9 bases spanning the gap. The germline gives CDR1 LGHDT, CDR2 YNNKEL (reference sequence). The CDR3 is made up of 13 amino acids. The chain's CDR3 is CASSQVPGTEAFF. The DNA for the CDR3 is TGTGCCAGCAGCCAGGTGCCGGGCACTGAAGCTTTCTTT.

The chain recombines TRBV3-1 (or the pseudogene TRBV3-2) with TRBJ2-7; no firm D call. The CDR3 runs to 14 residues. CDR1 and CDR2 (germline): LGHDT, YNNKEL (reference sequence). Trimming took off 1 base at V and 3 bases at J, with 10 bases between the two ends. CDR3 region: CASSQGLVYYEQYF. In DNA form, the CDR3 reads TGTGCCAGCAGCCAAGGGCTAGTTTACTACGAGCAGTACTTC.

Only one count was recorded for this clone. This chain connects TRBV7-9 to TRBJ2-7; D is undetermined. Looked up from germline, CDR1 is SEHNR and CDR2 is FQNEAQ (reference sequence). With 2 bases removed from V and 2 bases from J, the gap between germline ends came to 10 bases. This CDR3 has 14 amino acids. The CDR3 loop is CASSLQVLPYEQYF. The DNA for the CDR3 is TGTGCCAGCAGCTTACAGGTGCTACCCTACGAGCAGTACTTC.